Listed below are T cell receptor beta chains from one sample, sequenced in a study of blood T cell repertoires in COVID-19. Clones were read by immunoSEQ multiplex PCR, and TCRdb kept only the in-frame ones, dropping some. In the table there are about 71,000 clones, approximately 90% of which are singletons. The sequenced sample was peripheral blood. All receptors derive from a woman younger than 35 with acute or convalescent COVID-19. Each CDR3 is given with its conserved first and last residue.

len,v_gene,CDR3aa
16,TRBV28,CASSISSDRGLYEQYF
16,TRBV2,CASRPLRNSGANVLTF
11,TRBV20-1,CSATQTLEAFF
15,TRBV19,CASSIGRGGSYEQYF
16,TRBV5-1,CASSLAGPVFGNTIYF
17,TRBV4-1,CASSQGFGLAVTDTQYF
16,TRBV10-3,CAISGSLRTTNTEAFF
16,TRBV6-2/TRBV6-3,CASSYPRQGRDTEAFF
18,TRBV5-1,CASKILAGGPSTTDTQYF
15,TRBV7-9,CASSLGGLRGNIQYF
15,TRBV21-1,CASSLPGFPHYEQYF
14,TRBV4-3,CASSQVRQGGGYTF
16,TRBV18,CASSPIVGQGNNEQFF
16,TRBV4-3,CASSQDLAGATDTQYF
16,TRBV5-1,CVSSLGGTELNTEAFF
12,TRBV11-2,CASSLDTYEQYF
16,TRBV5-6,CASSSYGGASYNEQFF